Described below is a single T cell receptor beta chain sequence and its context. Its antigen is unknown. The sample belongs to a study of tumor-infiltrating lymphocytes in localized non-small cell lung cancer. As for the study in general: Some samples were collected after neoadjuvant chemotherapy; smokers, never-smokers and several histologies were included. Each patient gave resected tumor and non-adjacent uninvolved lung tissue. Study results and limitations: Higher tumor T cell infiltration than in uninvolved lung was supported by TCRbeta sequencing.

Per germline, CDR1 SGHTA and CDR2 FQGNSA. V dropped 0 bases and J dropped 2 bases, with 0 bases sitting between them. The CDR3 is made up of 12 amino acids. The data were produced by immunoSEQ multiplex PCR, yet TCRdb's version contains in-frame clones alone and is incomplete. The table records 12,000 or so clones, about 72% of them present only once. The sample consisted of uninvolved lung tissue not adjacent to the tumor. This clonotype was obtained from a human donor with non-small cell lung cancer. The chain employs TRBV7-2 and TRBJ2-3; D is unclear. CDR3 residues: CASSLATDTQYF. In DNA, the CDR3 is TGTGCCAGCAGCTTAGCCACAGATACGCAGTATTTT.